These T cell receptor beta chains were read from a single sample in a study of CD8 T cells in Susac syndrome. TCRdb re-called the immunoSEQ multiplex PCR reads through MiXCR, storing one row per CDR3 protein. This table has tens of thousands of distinct CDR3 sequences, 93% appearing once. The sequencing sample was made of CD8+ T cells from PBMCs. All receptors derive from a human donor with Susac syndrome. CDR3s include the opening cysteine and the closing phenylalanine or tryptophan. D genes are given only for firm matches.

V gene	J gene	D gene	CDR3 DNA	CDR3 protein
TRBV7-3	TRBJ1-1	TRBD1	TGTGCCAGCAGCCTAAACAGGGGGGGTAGTTCTGAAGCTTTCTTT	CASSLNRGGSSEAFF
TRBV9	TRBJ1-2	TRBD1	TGTGCCAGCAGCGCCCAGACAGGGGGCGGCTATGGCTACACCTTC	CASSAQTGGGYGYTF
TRBV20-1	TRBJ2-7	TRBD1	TGCAGTGCTAGAGACGACAGGGTCCCCTACGAGCAGTACTTC	CSARDDRVPYEQYF
TRBV7-9	TRBJ1-2	.	TGTGCCAGCAGCCCGGTGAGCGCGTCCGGCTACACCTTC	CASSPVSASGYTF
TRBV5-5	TRBJ2-3	.	TGTGCCAGCAGCTTGGACAGGGTGGGCACAGATACGCAGTATTTT	CASSLDRVGTDTQYF
TRBV30	TRBJ1-4	.	TGTGCCTGGAGGGGACGGCTTAATGAAAAACTGTTTTTT	CAWRGRLNEKLFF
TRBV19	TRBJ2-7	TRBD1	TGTGCCAGTACCCCGACAGGGTCCTCCTACGAGCAGTACTTC	CASTPTGSSYEQYF
TRBV20-1	TRBJ2-3	.	TGCAGTGCTCCTCTATCGGCAAGAACAGATACGCAGTATTTT	CSAPLSARTDTQYF
TRBV4-3	TRBJ2-1	.	TGCGCCAGCAGCCAAGAGACTGCTTCCGGCAATGAGCAGTTCTTC	CASSQETASGNEQFF
TRBV5-6	TRBJ2-5	.	TGTGCCAGCAGCCCCGTCGGGAGTGGGTATAGAGAGACCCAGTACTTC	CASSPVGSGYRETQYF
TRBV19	TRBJ2-1	.	TGTGCCAGTAGTATGGGACGCGGGCAGTTCTTC	CASSMGRGQFF
TRBV5-1	TRBJ1-2	TRBD1	TGCGCCAGCAGCTGGACAGGTGAAGACTATGGCTACACCTTC	CASSWTGEDYGYTF
TRBV27	TRBJ2-7	TRBD1	TGTGCCAGCAGTCTCTCGGGGACAGGGACCTACGAGCAGTACTTC	CASSLSGTGTYEQYF
TRBV30	TRBJ2-7	.	TGTGCCTGGAGCGGGACGGTCTCCTACGAGCAGTACTTC	CAWSGTVSYEQYF
TRBV6-1	TRBJ2-1	.	TGTGCCAGCAGTGCCGGGTCCCACGGGGGTGAGCAGTTCTTC	CASSAGSHGGEQFF
TRBV28	TRBJ2-1	TRBD2	TGTGCCAGCAGCACTAAGCCCGCTAGCGGGTGGGCCTCTGAGCAGTTCTTC	CASSTKPASGWASEQFF
TRBV10-3	TRBJ2-2	TRBD2	TGTGCCATCAGCCCGGGACTAGCAGGCGGGGAGCTGTTTTTT	CAISPGLAGGELFF
TRBV5-1	TRBJ1-4	.	TGCGCCAGCAGCTTGAGTGGGTCAACTAATGAAAAACTGTTTTTT	CASSLSGSTNEKLFF
TRBV7-8	TRBJ2-1	.	TGTGCCAGCAGCCCCTGGCATGAGCAGTTCTTC	CASSPWHEQFF
TRBV4-3	TRBJ1-1	.	TGCGCCAGCAGCCAAGATCCAGATATGAACACTGAAGCTTTCTTT	CASSQDPDMNTEAFF
TRBV20-1	TRBJ1-1	.	TGCAGTGCTAGAGATAGAATAGGGACCACTGAAGCTTTCTTT	CSARDRIGTTEAFF